Listed below are T cell receptor beta chains from one sample, sequenced in a study of shared clonotypes between healthy human individuals. The method was immunoSEQ multiplex PCR; TCRdb's version includes in-frame clones alone and lacks a portion of them. The sample has roughly 1.5 million clones, roughly 98% seen once. The sequenced sample consisted of naive CD4+ T cells sorted from blood. Every receptor here comes from a man between 25 and 39 years old in good health. Each CDR3 is given with its conserved first and last residue. A D gene is named only where the DNA matches it firmly. Rows may omit the clone size; those that give it use once, few, many or a size class.

d_gene: TRBD1
v_gene: TRBV10-2
abundance: -
j_gene: TRBJ2-7
CDR3aa: CASKKFGTEAYEQYF
CDR3nt: TGCGCCAGCAAAAAGTTTGGGACAGAAGCCTACGAGCAGTACTTC

d_gene: -
v_gene: TRBV5-8
abundance: -
j_gene: TRBJ1-1
CDR3aa: CASRMGGTEAFF
CDR3nt: TGTGCCAGCCGAATGGGGGGCACTGAAGCTTTCTTT

d_gene: TRBD1
v_gene: TRBV7-2
abundance: -
j_gene: TRBJ1-2
CDR3aa: CASSSQGANYGYTF
CDR3nt: TGTGCCAGCAGCTCTCAGGGGGCTAACTATGGCTACACCTTC

d_gene: -
v_gene: TRBV7-9
abundance: -
j_gene: TRBJ2-5
CDR3aa: CASSTMGDGGETQYF
CDR3nt: TGTGCCAGCAGCACCATGGGGGACGGCGGCGAGACCCAGTACTTC

d_gene: -
v_gene: TRBV10-2
abundance: -
j_gene: TRBJ1-2
CDR3aa: CASSEKGGYTF
CDR3nt: TGCGCCAGCAGTGAAAAGGGGGGCTACACCTTC

d_gene: -
v_gene: TRBV5-1
abundance: -
j_gene: TRBJ1-4
CDR3aa: CASTLAFGEKLFF
CDR3nt: TGCGCCAGCACCTTGGCTTTTGGGGAAAAACTGTTTTTT

d_gene: TRBD2
v_gene: TRBV5-1
abundance: -
j_gene: TRBJ2-3
CDR3aa: CASSRLAGGSGGTDTQYF
CDR3nt: TGCGCCAGCAGCCGACTAGCGGGAGGGAGCGGGGGCACAGATACGCAGTATTTT

d_gene: TRBD2
v_gene: TRBV12-5
abundance: -
j_gene: TRBJ2-1
CDR3aa: CASGSWTSGIPSSYNEQFF
CDR3nt: TGTGCTAGTGGTTCCTGGACTAGCGGGATCCCAAGCTCCTACAATGAGCAGTTCTTC

d_gene: -
v_gene: TRBV7-6
abundance: -
j_gene: TRBJ2-5
CDR3aa: CASSLDPSRGTQYF
CDR3nt: TGTGCCAGCAGCTTAGACCCCTCTCGAGGGACCCAGTACTTC

d_gene: TRBD1
v_gene: TRBV27
abundance: -
j_gene: TRBJ1-5
CDR3aa: CASSPIHGQGPNQPQHF
CDR3nt: TGTGCCAGCAGTCCAATCCACGGACAGGGCCCCAATCAGCCCCAGCATTTT

d_gene: TRBD2
v_gene: TRBV27
abundance: -
j_gene: TRBJ2-1
CDR3aa: CASSLQGLAGRGLYNEQFF
CDR3nt: TGTGCCAGCAGTTTACAGGGACTAGCGGGCCGTGGATTGTACAATGAGCAGTTCTTC

d_gene: TRBD1
v_gene: TRBV28
abundance: -
j_gene: TRBJ2-3
CDR3aa: CASSSQGVVTDTQYF
CDR3nt: TGTGCCAGCAGTTCGCAGGGGGTTGTAACAGATACGCAGTATTTT

d_gene: -
v_gene: TRBV27
abundance: -
j_gene: TRBJ2-7
CDR3aa: CASSSVLTGEEQYF
CDR3nt: TGTGCCAGCAGTTCGGTCCTCACGGGGGAAGAGCAGTACTTC

d_gene: -
v_gene: TRBV9
abundance: -
j_gene: TRBJ2-2
CDR3aa: CASGDPGGTGELFF
CDR3nt: TGTGCCAGCGGGGACCCAGGGGGGACCGGGGAGCTGTTTTTT

d_gene: -
v_gene: TRBV2
abundance: -
j_gene: TRBJ2-7
CDR3aa: CASSKGYEQYF
CDR3nt: TGTGCCAGCAGTAAAGGCTACGAGCAGTACTTC

d_gene: -
v_gene: TRBV10-3
abundance: -
j_gene: TRBJ1-1
CDR3aa: CAISESGGTEAFF
CDR3nt: TGTGCCATCAGTGAGTCGGGGGGAACTGAAGCTTTCTTT

d_gene: -
v_gene: TRBV11-3
abundance: -
j_gene: TRBJ2-3
CDR3aa: CASSSYTGSDTQYF
CDR3nt: TGTGCCAGCAGCTCCTACACAGGGTCAGATACGCAGTATTTT

d_gene: -
v_gene: TRBV30
abundance: -
j_gene: TRBJ1-2
CDR3aa: CAWSRGLIYGYTF
CDR3nt: TGTGCCTGGAGCCGAGGTTTGATCTATGGCTACACCTTC

d_gene: -
v_gene: TRBV7-8
abundance: once
j_gene: TRBJ1-5
CDR3aa: CASSENREGQQPQHF
CDR3nt: TGTGCCAGCAGCGAGAACAGGGAGGGACAACAGCCCCAGCATTTT

d_gene: TRBD2
v_gene: TRBV7-9
abundance: once
j_gene: TRBJ2-5
CDR3aa: CASSPGLAGETQYF
CDR3nt: TGTGCCAGCAGCCCAGGACTAGCGGGAGAGACCCAGTACTTC

d_gene: -
v_gene: TRBV28
abundance: once
j_gene: TRBJ2-1
CDR3aa: CASTLGASNEQFF
CDR3nt: TGTGCCAGCACCTTGGGGGCATCGAATGAGCAGTTCTTC

d_gene: -
v_gene: TRBV5-1
abundance: -
j_gene: TRBJ2-5
CDR3aa: CASNRDYQETQYF
CDR3nt: TGCGCCAGCAACAGGGACTACCAAGAGACCCAGTACTTC

d_gene: TRBD1
v_gene: TRBV5-1
abundance: -
j_gene: TRBJ1-4
CDR3aa: CASRERAGGREKLFF
CDR3nt: TGCGCCAGCAGAGAAAGGGCAGGGGGGCGTGAAAAACTGTTTTTT

d_gene: TRBD1
v_gene: TRBV19
abundance: -
j_gene: TRBJ1-1
CDR3aa: CASSITGTADFTEAFF
CDR3nt: TGTGCCAGTAGTATTACCGGGACAGCCGATTTCACTGAAGCTTTCTTT

d_gene: -
v_gene: TRBV28
abundance: -
j_gene: TRBJ1-2
CDR3aa: CASSFRASHYTF
CDR3nt: TGTGCCAGCAGTTTCAGGGCCTCTCACTACACCTTC

d_gene: TRBD2
v_gene: TRBV10-3
abundance: -
j_gene: TRBJ2-5
CDR3aa: CAISVGGGRAKETQYF
CDR3nt: TGTGCCATCAGTGTTGGGGGCGGGAGGGCCAAGGAGACCCAGTACTTC

d_gene: TRBD1
v_gene: TRBV5-1
abundance: -
j_gene: TRBJ2-7
CDR3aa: CASSLGTADEQYF
CDR3nt: TGCGCCAGCAGCTTAGGGACAGCCGACGAGCAGTACTTC

d_gene: -
v_gene: TRBV5-8
abundance: -
j_gene: TRBJ2-1
CDR3aa: CASKYIHGLYNEQFF
CDR3nt: TGTGCCAGCAAGTACATCCATGGCCTATACAATGAGCAGTTCTTC

d_gene: TRBD1
v_gene: TRBV10-1
abundance: -
j_gene: TRBJ1-4
CDR3aa: CASSEGTVNEKLFF
CDR3nt: TGCGCCAGCAGTGAGGGGACAGTCAATGAAAAACTGTTTTTT

d_gene: TRBD1
v_gene: TRBV4-1
abundance: -
j_gene: TRBJ1-4
CDR3aa: CASSQTGTGVEKLFF
CDR3nt: TGCGCCAGCAGCCAGACCGGGACAGGAGTTGAAAAACTGTTTTTT

d_gene: TRBD2
v_gene: TRBV2
abundance: -
j_gene: TRBJ2-1
CDR3aa: CASRASPGLADEQFF
CDR3nt: TGTGCCAGCAGAGCTTCTCCGGGACTAGCCGATGAGCAGTTCTTC

d_gene: -
v_gene: TRBV9
abundance: -
j_gene: TRBJ2-3
CDR3aa: CASSVARLTDTQYF
CDR3nt: TGTGCCAGCAGCGTTGCAAGGTTAACAGATACGCAGTATTTT

d_gene: -
v_gene: TRBV5-1
abundance: once
j_gene: TRBJ1-2
CDR3aa: CASSPDRNDNYGYTF
CDR3nt: TGCGCCAGCAGCCCTGACAGGAATGATAACTATGGCTACACCTTC

d_gene: -
v_gene: TRBV21-1
abundance: -
j_gene: TRBJ1-5
CDR3aa: CASSKGPRGGFGNQPQHF
CDR3nt: TGTGCCAGCAGCAAAGGGCCGCGGGGTGGGTTCGGCAATCAGCCCCAGCATTTT

d_gene: TRBD2
v_gene: TRBV5-4
abundance: -
j_gene: TRBJ2-7
CDR3aa: CASSLRGSGSNNEQYF
CDR3nt: TGTGCCAGCAGCTTGAGGGGTAGCGGGAGTAACAACGAGCAGTACTTC

d_gene: TRBD2
v_gene: TRBV6-5
abundance: -
j_gene: TRBJ2-1
CDR3aa: CASSYSWEGIYEQFF
CDR3nt: TGTGCCAGCAGTTACTCCTGGGAGGGTATATATGAGCAGTTCTTC

d_gene: -
v_gene: TRBV15
abundance: -
j_gene: TRBJ1-4
CDR3aa: CATSRDWAGGNEKLFF
CDR3nt: TGTGCCACCAGCAGAGATTGGGCCGGGGGGAATGAAAAACTGTTTTTT

d_gene: TRBD1
v_gene: TRBV5-1
abundance: -
j_gene: TRBJ2-5
CDR3aa: CASSLMGQGETQYF
CDR3nt: TGCGCCAGCAGCTTGATGGGACAGGGGGAGACCCAGTACTTC